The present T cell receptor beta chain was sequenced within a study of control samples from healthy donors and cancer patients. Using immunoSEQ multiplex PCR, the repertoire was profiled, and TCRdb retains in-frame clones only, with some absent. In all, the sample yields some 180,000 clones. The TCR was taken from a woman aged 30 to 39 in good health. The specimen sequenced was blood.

CDR3 protein: CASSLDPREQAFF. CDR3 in DNA: TGTGCCAGCAGCTTGGATCCCAGGGAACAAGCTTTCTTT. J is TRBJ1-1 and V is TRBV5-4, with a weak D call TRBD1 (5 bases). V was clipped by 0 bases and J by 9 bases, with 12 bases between them. The CDR3 sequence is 13 residues long. CDR1 and CDR2 (germline): SGHNT, YYREEE (reference sequence).